This T cell receptor beta chain was captured by sequencing in a study of blood T cell repertoires in COVID-19. Study at large: Italy, Spain and the United States were the sources of the convalescent and acute COVID-19 samples. T cells, B-cell-depleted T cells, or PBMCs supplied cDNA or gDNA.

Germline V gene data show CDR1 as MDHEN and CDR2 as SYDVKM. CDR3 size: 16 residues. Trimming removed 3 bases at V and 4 bases at J, with 13 bases between. This clone was counted only a few times. TCRdb's copy holds only in-frame clones and misses some; the assay was immunoSEQ multiplex PCR. This sample has roughly 140,000 clones, with almost 80% found just once. The sample taken for sequencing was peripheral blood. The TCR comes from a man aged 50 to 59 with active or convalescent COVID-19. The chain links TRBV28 to TRBJ1-6, with a possible D match to TRBD1 (5 bases). The CDR3 DNA is TGTGCCAGCAGTTTTGAGTCAGGGATGTATAATTCACCCCTCCACTTT. This translates into CASSFESGMYNSPLHF.